One sample yielded the 10 T cell receptor beta chains listed below, sequenced in a study of blood T cell repertoires in COVID-19. TCRdb's table, derived via immunoSEQ multiplex PCR, lists solely in-frame clones and lacks some. Among 210,000 or so clones listed, about 90% were seen once. The sequenced material came from PBMCs or T cells enriched from blood (not recorded which). All receptors come from a woman aged 45 to 65 in a cohort exposed to, infected with or recovered from COVID-19 (not recorded which).

The V gene is TRBV5-1, the J gene TRBJ1-2; D remains unclear. The V gene's germline CDR1 is SGHRS and CDR2 YFSETQ. The CDR3 totals 14 residues. V lost 4 bases to trimming and J lost 4 bases, with 14 bases between them. CDR3 in DNA: TGCGCCAGCAGCCCCGAACCGGGTCCCTATGGCTACACCTTC. Translating it yields CASSPEPGPYGYTF.

The V gene is TRBV9, the J gene TRBJ1-3; D gene uncertain. The ends were cut back, 4 bases at V and 4 bases at J, with 12 bases in the middle. The CDR3 runs to 14 residues. Per germline, CDR1 SGDLS and CDR2 YYNGEE. The DNA of the CDR3 is TGTGCCAGCAGCCCTATCACCGAGGGAAACACCATATATTTT. Amino acid sequence: CASSPITEGNTIYF.

This clone has more than one count but fewer than ten. The chain couples TRBV4-2 to TRBJ1-2; no reliable D call. Per the germline V gene, CDR1 is LGHNA and CDR2 is YNFKEQ. The CDR3 is 15 amino acids. V was clipped by 1 base and J by 4 bases, with 13 bases between them. The CDR3 is CASSQVRGSGYGYTF. The CDR3 DNA reads as TGTGCCAGCAGCCAAGTAAGAGGGAGCGGCTATGGCTACACCTTC.

The chain employs TRBV9 and TRBJ2-7; D is unclear. Looked up from germline, CDR1 is SGDLS and CDR2 is YYNGEE. Trimming cost V 1 base and J 0 bases, with 11 bases left between them. The CDR3 covers 15 residues. Here the CDR3 DNA reads TGTGCCAGCAGCGTAACAGCAGGAAGCTCCTACGAGCAGTACTTC. Residues: CASSVTAGSSYEQYF. Filled out from reference TRBV9 and TRBJ2-7, the complete variable domain reads DSGVTQTPKHLITATGQRVTLRCSPRSGDLSVYWYQQSLDQGLQFLIQYYNGEERAKGNILERFSAQQFPDLHSELNLSSLELGDSALYFCASSVTAGSSYEQYFGPGTRLTVT.

This chain uses TRBV20-1 with TRBJ2-3, with D uncertain. Per the germline V gene, CDR1 is DFQATT and CDR2 is SNEGSKA (reference sequence). Deletions cut 6 bases from V and 5 bases from J, with 9 bases between. The CDR3 covers 11 residues. CDR3 residues: CSATLLDTQYF. Written as DNA, the CDR3 is TGCAGTGCGACTCTGCTAGATACGCAGTATTTT.

This chain uses TRBV5-1 with TRBJ2-2; TRBD1 agrees at 7 bases. Germline values: CDR1 SGHRS, CDR2 YFSETQ. The CDR3 spans 13 residues. The ends lost 5 bases at V and 6 bases at J; junction bases unmatched: 4. The chain's CDR3 is CASRPGTAGELFF. The CDR3 DNA follows: TGCGCCAGCAGACCGGGGACAGCCGGGGAGCTGTTTTTT.

This sequence joins TRBV4-3 and TRBJ1-2, with D possibly being TRBD1 (5 bases). Germline V gene sequence: CDR1 LGHNA, CDR2 YSLEER. Trimming removed 0 bases at V and 4 bases at J, with 12 bases between. CDR3 size: 15 residues. DNA for the CDR3: TGCGCCAGCAGCCAAGATCGGGGGTCTGTCTATGGCTACACCTTC. This sequence encodes CASSQDRGSVYGYTF.

This rearrangement joins TRBV10-3 to TRBJ1-1; perhaps TRBD1 as D (6 bases). Trimming removed 8 bases from V and 1 base from J, with 11 bases in between. The CDR3 covers 13 residues. CDR1 is ENHRY, CDR2 SYGVKD, per germline. CDR3 nucleotide sequence: TGTGCCATCCAACAGGGAACGAACACTGAAGCTTTCTTT. This encodes CAIQQGTNTEAFF.

V usage is TRBV5-1 and J usage is TRBJ2-2; 9 bases fit TRBD2. The CDR3 is 15 amino acids. Germline V lookup: CDR1 SGHRS, CDR2 YFSETQ. V trimming: 0 bases; J trimming: 3 bases; junction bases outside the gene matches: 0. CDR3 bases: TGCGCCAGCAGCTTGGGACTAGCGGACACCGGGGAGCTGTTTTTT. It specifies CASSLGLADTGELFF.

The J gene is TRBJ2-7, the V gene TRBV5-1; 8 positions match TRBD1. Germline lookup yields CDR1 SGHRS and CDR2 YFSETQ. J was trimmed by 5 bases and V by 3 bases; bases with no gene match: 1. This CDR3 contains 12 residues. The CDR3 nucleotides read TGCGCCAGCAGCTGGACAGGGAACGAGCAGTACTTC. This encodes CASSWTGNEQYF.